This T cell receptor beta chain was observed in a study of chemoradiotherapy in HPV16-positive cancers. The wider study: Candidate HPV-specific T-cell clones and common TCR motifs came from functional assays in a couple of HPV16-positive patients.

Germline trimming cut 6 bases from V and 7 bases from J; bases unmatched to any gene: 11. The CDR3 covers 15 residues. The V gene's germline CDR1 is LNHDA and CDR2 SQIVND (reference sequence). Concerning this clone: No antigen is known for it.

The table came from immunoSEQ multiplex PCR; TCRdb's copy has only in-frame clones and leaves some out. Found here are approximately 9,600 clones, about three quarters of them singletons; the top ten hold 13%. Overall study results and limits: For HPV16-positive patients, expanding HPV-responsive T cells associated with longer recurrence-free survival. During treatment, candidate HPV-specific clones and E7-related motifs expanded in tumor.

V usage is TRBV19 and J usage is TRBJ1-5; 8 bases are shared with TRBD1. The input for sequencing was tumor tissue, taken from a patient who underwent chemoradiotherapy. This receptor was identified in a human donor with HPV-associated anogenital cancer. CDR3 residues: CASSVGQGQGQPQHF. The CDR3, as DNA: TGTGCCAGTAGCGTCGGACAGGGACAAGGACAGCCCCAGCATTTT.